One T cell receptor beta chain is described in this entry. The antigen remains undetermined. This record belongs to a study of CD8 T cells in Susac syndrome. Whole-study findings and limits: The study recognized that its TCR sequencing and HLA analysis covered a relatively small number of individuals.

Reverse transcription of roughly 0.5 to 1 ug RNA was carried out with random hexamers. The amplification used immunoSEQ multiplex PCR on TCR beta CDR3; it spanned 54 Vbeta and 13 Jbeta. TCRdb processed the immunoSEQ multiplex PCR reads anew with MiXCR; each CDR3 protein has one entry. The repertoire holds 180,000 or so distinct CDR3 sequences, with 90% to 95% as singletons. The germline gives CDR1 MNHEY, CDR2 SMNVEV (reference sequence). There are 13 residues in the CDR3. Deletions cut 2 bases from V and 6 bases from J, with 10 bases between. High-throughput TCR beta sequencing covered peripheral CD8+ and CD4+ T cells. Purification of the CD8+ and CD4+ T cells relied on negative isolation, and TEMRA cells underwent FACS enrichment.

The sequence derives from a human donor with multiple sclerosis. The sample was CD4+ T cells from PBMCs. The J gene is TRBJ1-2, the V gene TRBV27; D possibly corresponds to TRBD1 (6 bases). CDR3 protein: CASSLQGLNGYTF. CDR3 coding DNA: TGTGCCAGCAGTTTACAGGGGCTTAATGGCTACACCTTC.